This T cell receptor (beta chain) is drawn from a study of response to subunit inactivated influenza vaccine. General observations from the study: New T cells are recruited in small numbers by each seasonal influenza vaccination, according to the authors' suggestion.

This CDR3 spans 14 amino acids. V was clipped by 5 bases and J by 0 bases, with 7 bases between them. Germline CDR1 is SGHVS and CDR2 is FNYEAQ. With regard to this clonotype: Its antigen is not known.

TCRdb re-called the RT-PCR reads with MiXCR, one entry per CDR3 protein. The sample contains around 760,000 distinct CDR3 sequences, approximately 15% of which appear only once. This sequence originates from a man in his fifties who received an inactivated influenza vaccine. The gene calls are TRBV7-6 and TRBJ2-2; no clear D gene. The sample consisted of PBMCs from blood, taken roughly 15 days before vaccination. The CDR3 spells CASSVDANTGELFF. As DNA, the CDR3 is TGTGCCAGCAGCGTCGACGCGAACACCGGGGAGCTGTTTTTT.